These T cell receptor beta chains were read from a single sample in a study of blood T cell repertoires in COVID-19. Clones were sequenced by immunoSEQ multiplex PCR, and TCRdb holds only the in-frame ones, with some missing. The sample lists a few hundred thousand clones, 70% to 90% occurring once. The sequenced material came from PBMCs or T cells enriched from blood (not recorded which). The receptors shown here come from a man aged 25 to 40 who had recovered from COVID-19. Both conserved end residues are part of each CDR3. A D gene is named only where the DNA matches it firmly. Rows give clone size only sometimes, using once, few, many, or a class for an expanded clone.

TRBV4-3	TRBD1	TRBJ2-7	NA	CASSQPGQGYLEQYF	TGCGCCAGCAGCCAACCGGGACAGGGTTATCTCGAGCAGTACTTC
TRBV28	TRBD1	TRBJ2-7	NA	CASSFWDRGPYEQYF	TGTGCCAGCAGTTTTTGGGACAGGGGTCCCTACGAGCAGTACTTC
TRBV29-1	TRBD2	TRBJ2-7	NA	CSAGLARREQYF	TGCAGCGCCGGACTAGCTCGACGCGAGCAGTACTTC
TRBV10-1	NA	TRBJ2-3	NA	CASSESLAPDTQYF	TGCGCCAGCAGTGAGTCGCTAGCTCCAGATACGCAGTATTTT
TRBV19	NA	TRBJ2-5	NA	CASSLNAGIQETQYF	TGTGCCAGTAGTTTAAACGCGGGGATCCAAGAGACCCAGTACTTC
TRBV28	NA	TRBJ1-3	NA	CASSPLWADYKAGNTIYF	TGTGCCAGCAGTCCACTATGGGCGGACTATAAGGCTGGGAACACCATATATTTT
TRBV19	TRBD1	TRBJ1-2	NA	CASSTTGVYGYTF	TGTGCCAGTAGTACAACAGGGGTTTATGGCTACACCTTC
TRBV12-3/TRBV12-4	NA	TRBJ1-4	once	CASSLVAEQLFF	TGTGCCAGCAGTTTAGTGGCGGAGCAACTGTTTTTT
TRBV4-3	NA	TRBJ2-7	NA	CASSQDFDQEASGSYEQYF	TGCGCCAGCAGCCAAGATTTCGACCAGGAGGCCTCTGGGTCCTACGAGCAGTACTTC
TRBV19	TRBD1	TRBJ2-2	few	CASSPMTGAAGELFF	TGTGCCAGTAGTCCGATGACAGGGGCAGCCGGGGAGCTGTTTTTT
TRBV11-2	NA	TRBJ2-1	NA	CASSQGDSYNEQFF	TGTGCCAGCAGCCAAGGGGACTCCTACAATGAGCAGTTCTTC
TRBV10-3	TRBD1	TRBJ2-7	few	CAISYLRQGTYEQYF	TGTGCCATCAGTTACCTTCGACAGGGTACCTACGAGCAGTACTTC
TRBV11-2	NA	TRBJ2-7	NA	CASSSQGGKGSYEQYF	TGTGCCAGCAGCTCCCAGGGGGGAAAGGGATCCTACGAGCAGTACTTC
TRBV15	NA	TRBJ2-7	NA	CATSRERRDEQYF	TGTGCCACCAGCAGAGAACGGAGGGACGAGCAGTACTTC
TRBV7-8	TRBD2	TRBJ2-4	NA	CASSQRGGANIQYF	TGTGCCAGCAGCCAGCGGGGTGGAGCGAACATTCAGTACTTC
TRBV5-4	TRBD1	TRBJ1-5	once	CASSRDRGSNQPQHF	TGTGCCAGCAGCCGGGACAGGGGTAGCAATCAGCCCCAGCATTTT
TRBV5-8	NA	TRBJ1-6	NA	CASSSEIRGGSPLHF	TGTGCCAGCAGCTCGGAAATCAGGGGCGGGTCACCCCTCCACTTT
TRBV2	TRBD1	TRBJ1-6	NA	CASRRDSREGSPLHF	TGTGCCAGCAGACGGGACAGTCGGGAGGGTTCACCCCTCCACTTT
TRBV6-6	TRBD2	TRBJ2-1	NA	CASNRLAGASEQFF	TGTGCCAGCAACAGACTAGCGGGAGCTAGTGAGCAGTTCTTC
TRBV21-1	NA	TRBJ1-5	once	CASSNRDRPNPSNQPQHF	TGTGCCAGCAGCAACCGGGACAGACCGAACCCTAGCAATCAGCCCCAGCATTTT
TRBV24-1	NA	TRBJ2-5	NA	CATSYQETQYF	TGTGCCACCAGTTATCAAGAGACCCAGTACTTC
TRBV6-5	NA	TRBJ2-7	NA	CASSLTTGYSYEQYF	TGTGCCAGCAGTCTGACCACAGGTTACTCCTACGAGCAGTACTTC
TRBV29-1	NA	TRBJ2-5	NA	CSVGTGGQETQYF	TGCAGCGTTGGTACCGGGGGCCAAGAGACCCAGTACTTC
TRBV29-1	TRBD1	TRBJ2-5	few	CSVSAPGQGQETQYF	TGCAGCGTTAGCGCGCCGGGACAGGGCCAAGAGACCCAGTACTTC
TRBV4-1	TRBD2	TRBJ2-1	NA	CASSRVDMGLAGDEQFF	TGCGCCAGCAGCCGTGTAGATATGGGACTAGCCGGCGATGAGCAGTTCTTC
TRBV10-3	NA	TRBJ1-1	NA	CAISLQGNTEAFF	TGTGCCATCAGCTTACAGGGGAACACTGAAGCTTTCTTT
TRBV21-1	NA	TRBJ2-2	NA	CASSNARTGTNTGELFF	TGTGCCAGCAGCAATGCCAGGACAGGGACGAACACCGGGGAGCTGTTTTTT
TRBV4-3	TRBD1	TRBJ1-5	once	CASSQTGGDGQPQHF	TGCGCCAGCAGCCAGACAGGGGGCGATGGTCAGCCCCAGCATTTT
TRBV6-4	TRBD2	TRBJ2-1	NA	CATKLAASYNEQFF	TGTGCCACCAAACTAGCGGCCTCCTACAATGAGCAGTTCTTC
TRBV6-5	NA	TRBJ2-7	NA	CASHRFGSSYEQYF	TGTGCCTCCCATCGGTTCGGGAGCTCCTACGAGCAGTACTTC
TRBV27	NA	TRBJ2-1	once	CASSLDTLSYNEQFF	TGTGCCAGCAGTTTAGACACTCTCTCCTACAATGAGCAGTTCTTC
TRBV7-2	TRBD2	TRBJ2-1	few	CASSFLPLAAVYNEQFF	TGTGCCAGCAGCTTTCTCCCACTAGCGGCCGTATACAATGAGCAGTTCTTC
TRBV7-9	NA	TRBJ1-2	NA	CASSLVAGSDGYTF	TGTGCCAGCAGCTTAGTCGCGGGGTCGGATGGCTACACCTTC
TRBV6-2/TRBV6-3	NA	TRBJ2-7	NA	CASSSGTPYEQYF	TGTGCCAGCAGTTCCGGGACACCGTACGAGCAGTACTTC
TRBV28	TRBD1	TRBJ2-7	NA	CASSEPGQGFTYEQYF	TGTGCCAGCAGTGAACCGGGACAGGGGTTTACCTACGAGCAGTACTTC
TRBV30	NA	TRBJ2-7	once	CAWMGVYEQYF	TGTGCCTGGATGGGAGTTTACGAGCAGTACTTC
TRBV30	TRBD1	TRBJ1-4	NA	CAWTDRDNEKLFF	TGTGCCTGGACCGACAGGGATAATGAAAAACTGTTTTTT
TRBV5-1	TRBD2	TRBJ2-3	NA	CASSLEAGGTSSTDTQYF	TGCGCCAGCAGCTTGGAAGCGGGAGGGACTTCTAGCACAGATACGCAGTATTTT
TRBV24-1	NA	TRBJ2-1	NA	CATSDGYRVSYNEQFF	TGTGCCACCAGTGATGGGTACAGGGTTTCCTACAATGAGCAGTTCTTC
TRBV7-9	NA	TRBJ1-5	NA	CASSPQFDQPQHF	TGTGCCAGCAGCCCCCAGTTCGATCAGCCCCAGCATTTT
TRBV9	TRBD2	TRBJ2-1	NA	CASSRLAGSNEQFF	TGTGCCAGCAGCCGACTAGCGGGATCGAATGAGCAGTTCTTC
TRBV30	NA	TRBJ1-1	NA	CAWGGRRVENTEAFF	TGTGCCTGGGGGGGCCGCAGGGTAGAGAACACTGAAGCTTTCTTT
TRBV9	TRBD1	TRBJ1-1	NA	CASSVAQGETEAFF	TGTGCCAGCAGCGTAGCCCAGGGGGAGACTGAAGCTTTCTTT
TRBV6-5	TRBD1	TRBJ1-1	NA	CAGRTGGTEAFF	TGTGCCGGCCGGACAGGGGGGACTGAAGCTTTCTTT
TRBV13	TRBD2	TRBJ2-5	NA	CASNRKSGGKETQYF	TGTGCCAGCAACAGAAAATCGGGAGGGAAAGAGACCCAGTACTTC
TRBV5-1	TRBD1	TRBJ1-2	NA	CASSRHDRDGYTF	TGCGCCAGCAGCCGCCACGACAGGGACGGCTACACCTTC
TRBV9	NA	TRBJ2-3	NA	CASSVVRAGSTDTQYF	TGTGCCAGCAGCGTAGTTAGAGCGGGCAGCACAGATACGCAGTATTTT
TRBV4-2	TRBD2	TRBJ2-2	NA	CASSQEATSGYTGELFF	TGTGCCAGCAGCCAAGAAGCGACTAGCGGATATACCGGGGAGCTGTTTTTT
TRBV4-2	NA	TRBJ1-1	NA	CASSQEPLGTEAFF	TGTGCCAGCAGCCAAGAACCTCTAGGCACTGAAGCTTTCTTT
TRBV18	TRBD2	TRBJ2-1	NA	CASSSLLAGGPNEQFF	TGTGCCAGCTCATCATTGCTAGCGGGGGGGCCCAATGAGCAGTTCTTC
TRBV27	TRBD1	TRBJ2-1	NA	CASSLGTATYNEQFF	TGTGCCAGCAGTTTGGGGACAGCGACTTACAATGAGCAGTTCTTC
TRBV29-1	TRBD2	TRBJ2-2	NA	CSVEVVAGEWTGELFF	TGCAGCGTTGAAGTAGTAGCGGGAGAATGGACCGGGGAGCTGTTTTTT
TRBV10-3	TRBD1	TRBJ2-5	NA	CAIRGSAGTGIETQYF	TGTGCCATCCGTGGGAGCGCCGGGACAGGGATAGAGACCCAGTACTTC
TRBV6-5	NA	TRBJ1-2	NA	CASRHQRGSKGYTF	TGTGCCAGCAGACACCAGCGCGGCTCGAAGGGCTACACCTTC